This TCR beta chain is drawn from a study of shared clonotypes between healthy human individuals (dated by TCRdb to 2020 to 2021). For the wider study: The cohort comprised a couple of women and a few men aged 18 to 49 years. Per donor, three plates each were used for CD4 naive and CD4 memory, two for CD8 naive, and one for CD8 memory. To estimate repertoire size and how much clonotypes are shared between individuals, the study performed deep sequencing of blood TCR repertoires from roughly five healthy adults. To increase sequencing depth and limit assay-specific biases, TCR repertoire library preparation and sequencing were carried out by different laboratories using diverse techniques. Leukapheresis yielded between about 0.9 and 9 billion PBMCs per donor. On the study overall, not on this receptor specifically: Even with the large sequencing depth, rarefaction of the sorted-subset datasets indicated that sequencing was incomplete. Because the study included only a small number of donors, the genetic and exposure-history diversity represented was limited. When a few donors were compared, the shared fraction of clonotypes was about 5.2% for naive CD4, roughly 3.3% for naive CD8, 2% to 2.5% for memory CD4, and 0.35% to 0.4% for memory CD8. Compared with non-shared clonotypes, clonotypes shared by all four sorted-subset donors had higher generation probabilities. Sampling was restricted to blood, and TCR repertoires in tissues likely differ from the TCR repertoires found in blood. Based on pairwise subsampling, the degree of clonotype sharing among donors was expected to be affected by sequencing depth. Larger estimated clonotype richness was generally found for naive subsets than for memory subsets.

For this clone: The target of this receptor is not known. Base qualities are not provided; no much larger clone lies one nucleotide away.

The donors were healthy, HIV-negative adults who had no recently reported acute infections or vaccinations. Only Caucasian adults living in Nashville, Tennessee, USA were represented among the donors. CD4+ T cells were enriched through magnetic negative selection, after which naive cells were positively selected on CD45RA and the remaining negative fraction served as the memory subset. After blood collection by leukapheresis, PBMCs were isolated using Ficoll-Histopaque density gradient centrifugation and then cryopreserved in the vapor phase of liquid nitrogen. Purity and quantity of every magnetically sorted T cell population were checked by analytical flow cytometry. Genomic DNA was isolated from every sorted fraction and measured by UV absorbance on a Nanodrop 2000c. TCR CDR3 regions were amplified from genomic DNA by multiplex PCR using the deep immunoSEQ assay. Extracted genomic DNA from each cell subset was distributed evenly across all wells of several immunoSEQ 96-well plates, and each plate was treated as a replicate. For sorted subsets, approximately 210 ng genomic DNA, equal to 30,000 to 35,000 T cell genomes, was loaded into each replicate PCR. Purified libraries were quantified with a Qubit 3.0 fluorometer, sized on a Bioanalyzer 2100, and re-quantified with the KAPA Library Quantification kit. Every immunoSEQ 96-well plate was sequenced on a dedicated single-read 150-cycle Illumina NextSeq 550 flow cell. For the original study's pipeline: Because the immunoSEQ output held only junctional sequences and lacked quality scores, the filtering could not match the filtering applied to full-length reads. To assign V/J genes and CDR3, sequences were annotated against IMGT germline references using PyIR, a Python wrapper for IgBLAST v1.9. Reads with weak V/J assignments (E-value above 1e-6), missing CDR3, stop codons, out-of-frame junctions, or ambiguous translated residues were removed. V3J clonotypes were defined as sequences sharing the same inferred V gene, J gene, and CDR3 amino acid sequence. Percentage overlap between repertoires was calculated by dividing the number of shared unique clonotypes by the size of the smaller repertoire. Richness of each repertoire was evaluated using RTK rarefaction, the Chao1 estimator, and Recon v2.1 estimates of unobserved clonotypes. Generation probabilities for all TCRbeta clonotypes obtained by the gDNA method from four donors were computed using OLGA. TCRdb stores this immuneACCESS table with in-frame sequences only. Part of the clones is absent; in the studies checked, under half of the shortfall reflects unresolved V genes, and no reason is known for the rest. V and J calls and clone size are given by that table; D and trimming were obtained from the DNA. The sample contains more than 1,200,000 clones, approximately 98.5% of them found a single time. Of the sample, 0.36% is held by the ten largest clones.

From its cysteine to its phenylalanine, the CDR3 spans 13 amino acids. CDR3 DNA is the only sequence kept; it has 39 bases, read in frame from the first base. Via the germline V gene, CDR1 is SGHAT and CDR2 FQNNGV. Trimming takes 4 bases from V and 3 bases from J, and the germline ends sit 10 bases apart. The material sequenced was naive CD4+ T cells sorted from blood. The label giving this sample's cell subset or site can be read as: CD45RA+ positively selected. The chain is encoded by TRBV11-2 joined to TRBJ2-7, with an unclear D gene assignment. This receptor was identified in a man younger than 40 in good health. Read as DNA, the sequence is TGTGCCAGCAGCTCCCGGGCCCTCTACGAGCAGTACTTC. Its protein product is CASSSRALYEQYF.